The present entry profiles one T cell receptor beta chain with its context. Produced via immunoSEQ multiplex PCR; TCRdb's table is partial and in-frame only. The sample contains hundreds of thousands of clones, 80% to 90% of which appear only once. The sample belongs to a study of shared T cell receptors in the human thymus. CDR3 length: 16 residues. V was cut by 0 bases and J by 8 bases, with 17 bases left in between. The germline CDR1 and CDR2 sequences are SGHDT and YYEEEE. The data also belong to a second study, concerning human thymus T cells. That paper states: Resections that were taken during corrective heart surgery supplied the thymus tissue. What related research reported was that thymic repertoires overlapped highly among unrelated individuals.

The sequence came from a boy under two years old with a congenital heart defect. Material: thymocytes. The gene calls are TRBV5-6 and TRBJ1-4, with D perhaps TRBD1 (6 bases). CDR3: CASSLGAGAVKEKLFF. The CDR3 region has the DNA TGTGCCAGCAGCTTGGGTGCAGGGGCTGTTAAGGAAAAACTGTTTTTT.